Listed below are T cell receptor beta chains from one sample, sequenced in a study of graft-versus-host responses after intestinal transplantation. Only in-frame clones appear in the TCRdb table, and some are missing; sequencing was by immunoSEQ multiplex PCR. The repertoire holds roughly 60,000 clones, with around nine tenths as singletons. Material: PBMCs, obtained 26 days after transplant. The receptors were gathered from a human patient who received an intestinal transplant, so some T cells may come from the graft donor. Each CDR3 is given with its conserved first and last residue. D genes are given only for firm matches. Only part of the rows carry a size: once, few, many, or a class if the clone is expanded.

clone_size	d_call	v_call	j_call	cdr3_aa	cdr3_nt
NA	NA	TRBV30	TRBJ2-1	CAWTGISYNEQFF	TGTGCCTGGACCGGGATCTCCTACAATGAGCAGTTCTTC
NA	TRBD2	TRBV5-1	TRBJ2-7	CASSEVEREIYEQYF	TGCGCCAGCAGCGAAGTAGAGCGGGAGATTTACGAGCAGTACTTC
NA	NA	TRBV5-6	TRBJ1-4	CASSPGPGSTNEKLFF	TGTGCCAGCAGCCCCGGGCCGGGATCAACTAATGAAAAACTGTTTTTT
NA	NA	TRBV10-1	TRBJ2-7	CASSESPREQYF	TGCGCCAGCAGTGAGTCGCCCAGGGAGCAGTACTTC
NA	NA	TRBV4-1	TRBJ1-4	CASRKVGGGSTNEKLFF	TGCGCCAGCAGGAAAGTGGGGGGGGGATCAACTAATGAAAAACTGTTTTTT
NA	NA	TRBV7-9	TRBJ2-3	CASSQALGYTQYF	TGTGCCAGCAGCCAAGCTCTAGGATATACGCAGTATTTT
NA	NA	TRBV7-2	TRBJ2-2	CASSPPAGELFF	TGTGCCAGCAGCCCCCCGGCCGGGGAGCTGTTTTTT
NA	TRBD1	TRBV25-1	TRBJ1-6	CASSRTGTYNSPLHF	TGTGCCAGCAGCCGGACAGGGACCTATAATTCACCCCTCCACTTT
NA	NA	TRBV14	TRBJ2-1	CASSTGYNEQFF	TGTGCCAGCTCAACTGGCTACAATGAGCAGTTCTTC
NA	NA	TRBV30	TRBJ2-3	CAWTKRVNFGDTQYF	TGTGCCTGGACAAAACGGGTGAACTTTGGAGATACGCAGTATTTT
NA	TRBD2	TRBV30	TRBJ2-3	CAWSHTGGFADTQYF	TGTGCCTGGAGCCACACGGGGGGGTTCGCAGATACGCAGTATTTT
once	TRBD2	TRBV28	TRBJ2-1	CASSFLTSGGGYNEQFF	TGTGCCAGCAGTTTTTTGACTAGCGGGGGGGGTTACAATGAGCAGTTCTTC
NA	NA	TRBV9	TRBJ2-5	CASSVSTALSAQYF	TGTGCCAGCAGCGTCTCCACAGCACTTTCGGCCCAGTACTTC
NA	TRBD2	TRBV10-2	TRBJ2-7	CASSQGLAAYEQYF	TGCGCCAGCTCTCAGGGACTAGCGGCCTACGAGCAGTACTTC
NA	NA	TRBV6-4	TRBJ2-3	CASSESGTDTQYF	TGTGCCAGCAGTGAAAGCGGGACAGATACGCAGTATTTT
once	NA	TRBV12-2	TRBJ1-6	CASRLQGTIGSPLHF	TGTGCAAGTCGCTTGCAGGGAACGATCGGTTCACCCCTCCACTTT
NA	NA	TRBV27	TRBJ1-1	CASSLQVSMNTEAFF	TGTGCCAGCAGTTTACAGGTCAGCATGAACACTGAAGCTTTCTTT
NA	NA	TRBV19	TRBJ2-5	CASSILGASRTETQYF	TGTGCCAGTAGTATACTGGGGGCTAGCAGAACAGAGACCCAGTACTTC
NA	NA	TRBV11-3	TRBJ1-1	CASSGGLNTEAFF	TGTGCCAGCAGCGGGGGCCTGAACACTGAAGCTTTCTTT
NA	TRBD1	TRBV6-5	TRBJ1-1	CASSEDREVAEAFF	TGTGCCAGCAGCGAGGACAGGGAGGTAGCTGAAGCTTTCTTT
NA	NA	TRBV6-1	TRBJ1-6	CASSDAGTAHSPLHF	TGTGCCAGCAGTGATGCGGGGACGGCTCATTCACCCCTCCACTTT
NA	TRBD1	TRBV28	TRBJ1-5	CASSANRGSQPQHF	TGTGCCAGCAGTGCAAACAGGGGTAGTCAGCCCCAGCATTTT
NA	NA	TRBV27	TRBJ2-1	CASSLSGGGPSSYNEQFF	TGTGCCAGCAGTTTATCGGGGGGAGGACCAAGCTCCTACAATGAGCAGTTCTTC
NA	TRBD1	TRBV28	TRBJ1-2	CASRPGQGEANYGYTF	TGTGCCAGCAGGCCGGGACAGGGGGAAGCTAACTATGGCTACACCTTC
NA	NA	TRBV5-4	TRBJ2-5	CASSTLGQRQGVAEETQYF	TGTGCCAGCAGCACACTTGGACAACGACAGGGCGTAGCGGAGGAGACCCAGTACTTC
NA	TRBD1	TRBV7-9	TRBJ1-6	CASSPTRDREPLHF	TGTGCCAGCAGCCCAACCCGGGACAGGGAACCCCTCCACTTT
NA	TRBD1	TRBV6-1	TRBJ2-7	CVSSDGDRGAYEQYF	TGTGTCAGCAGTGACGGAGACAGGGGAGCCTACGAGCAGTACTTC
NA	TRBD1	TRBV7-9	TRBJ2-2	CASSSTDRVNTGELFF	TGTGCCAGCAGCTCGACCGACAGGGTAAACACCGGGGAGCTGTTTTTT
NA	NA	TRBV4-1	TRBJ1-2	CASSQDPATGNYGYTF	TGCGCCAGCAGCCAAGATCCCGCGACCGGGAACTATGGCTACACCTTC
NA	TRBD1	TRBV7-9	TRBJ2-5	CASSSGQGLIQETQYF	TGTGCCAGCAGCTCAGGACAGGGTCTTATCCAAGAGACCCAGTACTTC
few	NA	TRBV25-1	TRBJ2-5	CATQGGAQETQYF	TGTGCCACCCAGGGCGGGGCCCAAGAGACCCAGTACTTC
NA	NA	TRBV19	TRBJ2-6	CASSIDRGSSGANVLTF	TGTGCCAGTAGTATAGACAGGGGAAGCTCTGGGGCCAACGTCCTGACTTTC
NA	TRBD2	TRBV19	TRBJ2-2	CASSGGGTSGSRTTGELFF	TGTGCCAGTAGTGGGGGGGGGACTAGCGGGAGCCGTACCACCGGGGAGCTGTTTTTT
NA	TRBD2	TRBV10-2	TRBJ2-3	CASLLSGASTDTQYF	TGCGCCAGCCTACTTAGCGGGGCTAGCACAGATACGCAGTATTTT
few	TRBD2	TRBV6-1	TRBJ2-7	CASSEVAGLAVFEQYF	TGTGCCAGCAGTGAAGTAGCGGGACTAGCGGTATTCGAGCAGTACTTC
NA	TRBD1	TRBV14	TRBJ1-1	CASSQLQGGNTEAFF	TGTGCCAGCAGCCAATTACAGGGGGGGAACACTGAAGCTTTCTTT
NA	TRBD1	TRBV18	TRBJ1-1	CASSLAGTGDGGNTEAFF	TGTGCCAGCTCACTTGCCGGGACAGGCGACGGAGGGAACACTGAAGCTTTCTTT
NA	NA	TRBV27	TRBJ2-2	CASSFLQTPTGELFF	TGTGCCAGCAGTTTCCTCCAGACTCCAACCGGGGAGCTGTTTTTT
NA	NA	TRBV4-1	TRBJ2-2	CASSQDRDTNTGELFF	TGCGCCAGCAGCCAGGACCGGGACACCAACACCGGGGAGCTGTTTTTT
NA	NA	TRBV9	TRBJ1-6	CASGRQEYNSPLHF	TGTGCCAGCGGAAGACAGGAATATAATTCACCCCTCCACTTT
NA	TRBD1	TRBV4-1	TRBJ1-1	CASSQEGAGGMANTEAFF	TGCGCCAGCAGCCAAGAAGGGGCAGGGGGCATGGCGAACACTGAAGCTTTCTTT
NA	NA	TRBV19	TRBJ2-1	CASTSGLYNEQFF	TGTGCCAGTACCAGCGGGCTTTACAATGAGCAGTTCTTC
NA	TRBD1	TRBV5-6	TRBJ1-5	CASSLGAGQGNQPQHF	TGTGCCAGCAGCTTGGGGGCTGGACAGGGGAATCAGCCCCAGCATTTT
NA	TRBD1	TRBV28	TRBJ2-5	CASSSRDRVGEQYF	TGTGCCAGCAGTTCCCGGGACAGGGTGGGTGAGCAGTACTTC
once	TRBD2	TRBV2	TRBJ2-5	CASSGPTSGRETQYF	TGTGCCAGCAGCGGTCCGACTAGCGGGAGAGAGACCCAGTACTTC
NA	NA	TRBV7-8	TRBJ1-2	CASSLEGTVFYGYTF	TGTGCCAGCAGCTTAGAAGGAACAGTCTTTTATGGCTACACCTTC
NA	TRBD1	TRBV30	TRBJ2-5	CAWRQKPGTGETQETQYF	TGTGCCTGGAGACAAAAACCCGGGACAGGGGAGACTCAAGAGACCCAGTACTTC
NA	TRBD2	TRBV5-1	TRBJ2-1	CASSLELAGYNEQFF	TGCGCCAGCAGCTTGGAACTAGCGGGATACAATGAGCAGTTCTTC
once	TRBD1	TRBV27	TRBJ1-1	CASRTGGTEAFF	TGTGCCAGCAGGACAGGGGGCACTGAAGCTTTCTTT
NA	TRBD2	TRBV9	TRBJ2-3	CASSGIAGRTDTQYF	TGTGCCAGCAGCGGAATAGCGGGGAGGACAGATACGCAGTATTTT
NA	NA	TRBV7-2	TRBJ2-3	CASSLAHRLYTDTQYF	TGTGCCAGCAGCTTAGCGCACCGGTTATACACAGATACGCAGTATTTT
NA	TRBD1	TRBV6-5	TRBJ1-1	CASSDRGRRATEAFF	TGTGCCAGCAGCGACAGGGGGCGCAGGGCCACTGAAGCTTTCTTT
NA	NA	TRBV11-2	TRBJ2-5	CASSFGRVETQYF	TGTGCCAGCAGCTTTGGCAGGGTAGAGACCCAGTACTTC
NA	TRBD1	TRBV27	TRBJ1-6	CASSWDRETSPLHF	TGTGCCAGCAGTTGGGACAGAGAAACGTCACCCCTCCACTTT
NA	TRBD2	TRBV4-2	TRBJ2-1	CASSQESAGGLYEQFF	TGTGCCAGCAGCCAAGAGTCAGCGGGGGGGTTATATGAGCAGTTCTTC
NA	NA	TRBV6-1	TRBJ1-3	CASTQDSGNTIYF	TGTGCCAGCACCCAGGACTCTGGAAACACCATATATTTT
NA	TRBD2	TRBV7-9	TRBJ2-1	CASSSSSGSREQFF	TGTGCCAGCAGCTCCTCTAGCGGGAGCAGGGAGCAGTTCTTC
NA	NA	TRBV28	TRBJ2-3	CASSLGGTDTQYF	TGTGCCAGCAGTTTAGGCGGGACAGATACGCAGTATTTT
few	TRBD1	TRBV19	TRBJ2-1	CASSNIRRGRYNEQFF	TGTGCCAGTAGTAACATCCGCAGGGGGCGTTACAATGAGCAGTTCTTC
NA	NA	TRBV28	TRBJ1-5	CASRTAPDQRSNQPQHF	TGTGCCAGCAGGACCGCACCGGATCAAAGGAGTAATCAGCCCCAGCATTTT